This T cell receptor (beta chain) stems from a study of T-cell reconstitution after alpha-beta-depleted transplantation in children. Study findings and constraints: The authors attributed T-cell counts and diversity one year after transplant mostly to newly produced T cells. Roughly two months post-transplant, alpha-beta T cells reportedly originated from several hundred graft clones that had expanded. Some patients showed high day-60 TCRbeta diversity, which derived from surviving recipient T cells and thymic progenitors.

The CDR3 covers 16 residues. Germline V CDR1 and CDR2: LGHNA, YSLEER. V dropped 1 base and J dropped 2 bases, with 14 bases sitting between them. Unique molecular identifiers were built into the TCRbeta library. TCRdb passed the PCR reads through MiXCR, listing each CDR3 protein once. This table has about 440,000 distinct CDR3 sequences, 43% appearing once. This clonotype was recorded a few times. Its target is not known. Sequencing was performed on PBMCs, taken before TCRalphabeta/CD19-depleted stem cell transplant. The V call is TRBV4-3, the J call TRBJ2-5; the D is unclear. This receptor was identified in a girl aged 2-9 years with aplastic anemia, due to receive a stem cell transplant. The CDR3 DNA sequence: TGCGCCAGCAGCCAAGTTCATCAGATCCCTCAAGAGACCCAGTACTTC. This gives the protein CASSQVHQIPQETQYF.